The rows below give T cell receptor beta chains drawn from one sample of a study of blood T cell repertoires in COVID-19. Profiled with immunoSEQ multiplex PCR; TCRdb holds only in-frame clones, not every one. Of fewer than 450,000 clones in the sample, approximately 91% were seen once. Sequenced: PBMCs or T cells enriched from blood (not recorded which). Receptors originate from a woman between 40 and 55 years old with acute COVID-19. Both conserved end residues are part of each CDR3. The D gene is left open where the match is weak. Rows give clone size only sometimes, using once, few, many, or a class for an expanded clone.

>-|TRBD1|TRBV7-9|TRBJ1-6
CASSVDRERSPLHF
TGTGCCAGCAGCGTGGACAGGGAGCGATCACCCCTCCACTTT
>-|-|TRBV5-1|TRBJ2-2
CASSLSLQGNTGELFF
TGCGCCAGCAGCTTGAGTCTGCAGGGGAACACCGGGGAGCTGTTTTTT
>-|-|TRBV19|TRBJ1-6
CASSIQDSHNSPLHF
TGTGCCAGTAGTATTCAGGACAGTCATAATTCACCCCTCCACTTT
>-|-|TRBV15|TRBJ1-5
CATSRAGGWSNQPQHF
TGTGCCACCAGCAGAGCGGGGGGTTGGAGCAATCAGCCCCAGCATTTT
>-|-|TRBV6-1|TRBJ2-2
CASSEPQGDTGELFF
TGTGCCAGCAGTGAACCGCAAGGGGACACCGGGGAGCTGTTTTTT
>-|-|TRBV11-3|TRBJ1-3
CASSLDGPRQPTSGNTIYF
TGTGCCAGCAGCTTAGATGGGCCTAGACAGCCTACCTCTGGAAACACCATATATTTT
>few|-|TRBV19|TRBJ1-6
CASSTQRSGVSPLHF
TGTGCCAGTAGTACACAGCGAAGCGGGGTTTCACCCCTCCACTTT
>-|TRBD1|TRBV10-3|TRBJ1-1
CAISESGQGAAFF
TGTGCCATCAGTGAGAGCGGCCAGGGGGCAGCTTTCTTT
>-|TRBD1|TRBV9|TRBJ1-1
CASSVQGAGTEAFF
TGTGCCAGCAGCGTCCAGGGGGCAGGGACTGAAGCTTTCTTT
>once|TRBD2|TRBV5-1|TRBJ2-1
CASSLVAGLYNEQFF
TGCGCCAGCAGCTTGGTAGCGGGGTTATACAATGAGCAGTTCTTC
>-|-|TRBV20-1|TRBJ1-4
CSASQSGGTTNEKLFF
TGCAGTGCTAGTCAATCGGGGGGCACAACTAATGAAAAACTGTTTTTT
>-|TRBD1|TRBV6-5|TRBJ1-1
CASGTGTGYTEAFF
TGTGCCAGCGGGACCGGGACAGGGTACACTGAAGCTTTCTTT
>few|TRBD1|TRBV2|TRBJ1-1
CASRALDRGEAFF
TGTGCCAGCAGAGCCCTAGACAGGGGTGAAGCTTTCTTT
>-|-|TRBV5-1|TRBJ2-2
CASSLVPQGELFF
TGCGCCAGCAGCTTGGTCCCGCAGGGGGAGCTGTTTTTT
>-|-|TRBV5-1|TRBJ2-4
CASSLDRGGENIQYF
TGCGCCAGCAGCTTGGATCGGGGAGGTGAAAACATTCAGTACTTC
>once|-|TRBV21-1|TRBJ1-4
CAGIKDRAGLEKLFF
TGTGCCGGCATAAAAGACAGGGCCGGTTTAGAAAAACTGTTTTTT
>-|-|TRBV18|TRBJ1-4
CASSPSQEKLFF
TGTGCCAGCTCACCATCCCAAGAAAAACTGTTTTTT
>-|-|TRBV19|TRBJ1-2
CASSWQGHGYTF
TGTGCCAGTAGTTGGCAGGGGCATGGCTACACCTTC
>-|-|TRBV5-4|TRBJ1-1
CASSQGGDSLGRTEAFF
TGTGCCAGCAGCCAAGGCGGCGACAGTTTGGGTCGGACTGAAGCTTTCTTT
>-|TRBD1|TRBV7-2|TRBJ1-2
CASRLDRGRPEGYTF
TGTGCCAGCAGACTCGACAGGGGACGACCAGAAGGCTACACCTTC
>-|TRBD2|TRBV24-1|TRBJ2-5
CATSDPRTSGETQYF
TGTGCCACCAGTGATCCGCGGACTAGCGGAGAGACCCAGTACTTC
>-|-|TRBV7-2|TRBJ1-2
CASSLGGSQSDYTF
TGTGCCAGCAGCTTAGGAGGCAGCCAAAGTGACTACACCTTC
>-|-|TRBV13|TRBJ1-4
CASTPSFRGEKLFF
TGTGCCAGCACCCCGAGTTTTCGCGGGGAAAAACTGTTTTTT
>-|TRBD1|TRBV6-1|TRBJ2-7
CASSVTGQGAFNPYEQYF
TGTGCCAGCAGTGTAACGGGACAGGGGGCTTTTAACCCCTACGAGCAGTACTTC
>-|-|TRBV15|TRBJ2-7
CATSRDLGQGNEQYF
TGTGCCACCAGCAGAGACCTCGGGCAGGGGAACGAGCAGTACTTC
>once|TRBD1|TRBV7-6|TRBJ1-2
CASSPGGGYGYTF
TGTGCCAGCAGCCCAGGGGGCGGCTATGGCTACACCTTC
>-|TRBD1|TRBV10-2|TRBJ1-1
CASSQTGPLSFTEAFF
TGCGCCAGCAGTCAGACAGGGCCTCTGTCGTTTACTGAAGCTTTCTTT
>-|-|TRBV14|TRBJ1-3
CASSQDRGNTIYF
TGTGCCAGCAGCCAAGATCGGGGAAACACCATATATTTT
>-|TRBD1|TRBV24-1|TRBJ2-3
CATSDRDRGPDTQYF
TGTGCCACCAGTGATCGAGACAGGGGTCCAGATACGCAGTATTTT
>-|TRBD2|TRBV7-9|TRBJ2-7
CASSFVAGGPGEQYF
TGTGCCAGCAGCTTTGTAGCGGGGGGGCCTGGAGAGCAGTACTTC
>-|TRBD2|TRBV4-1|TRBJ2-7
CASSQAGLATVYEQYF
TGCGCCAGCAGCCAAGCCGGACTAGCGACCGTCTACGAGCAGTACTTC
>-|-|TRBV19|TRBJ1-5
CASKKGEGKDQPQHF
TGTGCCAGTAAAAAAGGGGAGGGGAAGGATCAGCCCCAGCATTTT
>-|TRBD1|TRBV23-1|TRBJ2-7
CASSQSETGDSHEQYF
TGCGCCAGCAGTCAATCGGAGACAGGGGATTCCCACGAGCAGTACTTC
>-|TRBD2|TRBV5-6|TRBJ2-6
CASSLLGGAGANVLTF
TGTGCCAGCAGCTTGCTTGGGGGGGCTGGGGCCAACGTCCTGACTTTC
>once|TRBD1|TRBV19|TRBJ1-2
CASTRWTGGDRSYGYTF
TGTGCCAGTACACGATGGACAGGCGGGGATCGTAGCTATGGCTACACCTTC
>-|-|TRBV5-1|TRBJ2-1
CASSPAVSSYNEQFF
TGCGCCAGCAGCCCCGCGGTCAGCTCCTACAATGAGCAGTTCTTC
>-|-|TRBV30|TRBJ1-4
CAWSQPGHVNEKLFF
TGTGCCTGGAGTCAGCCGGGACACGTAAATGAAAAACTGTTTTTT
>-|-|TRBV27|TRBJ1-2
CASSFGYSGIPRGYTF
TGTGCCAGCAGTTTCGGCTACTCCGGGATCCCGAGAGGCTACACCTTC
>-|-|TRBV19|TRBJ1-5
CASSSAQYGQSNQPQHF
TGTGCCAGTAGTTCGGCCCAATACGGACAGAGCAATCAGCCCCAGCATTTT
>once|TRBD1|TRBV7-2|TRBJ1-2
CASSPYRGSNYGYTF
TGTGCCAGCAGCCCCTACAGGGGTAGTAACTATGGCTACACCTTC
>-|-|TRBV6-2/TRBV6-3|TRBJ1-3
CASSYSVPGSGNTIYF
TGTGCCAGCAGTTACTCAGTTCCGGGCTCTGGAAACACCATATATTTT
>-|TRBD1|TRBV27|TRBJ1-2
CASRNRGNYGYTF
TGTGCCAGCAGGAACAGGGGAAACTATGGCTACACCTTC
>-|-|TRBV7-2|TRBJ1-6
CASSLQINSPLHF
TGTGCCAGCAGCTTACAGATAAATTCACCCCTCCACTTT
>-|TRBD1|TRBV6-5|TRBJ2-5
CATTRRGRGETQYF
TGTGCCACCACACGCAGGGGGCGAGGGGAGACCCAGTACTTC
>-|-|TRBV11-2|TRBJ2-3
CASSLGSSDTQYF
TGTGCCAGCAGCTTAGGGAGCTCAGATACGCAGTATTTT
>-|TRBD1|TRBV6-1|TRBJ1-1
CASSELSPGGGNTEAFF
TGTGCCAGCAGTGAACTCTCCCCAGGGGGAGGGAACACTGAAGCTTTCTTT
>-|TRBD1|TRBV4-1|TRBJ1-5
CASSLKGTGNVQPQHF
TGCGCCAGCAGCTTAAAGGGGACAGGGAATGTTCAGCCCCAGCATTTT
>-|-|TRBV30|TRBJ1-5
CAWSEEASNQPQHF
TGTGCCTGGTCCGAAGAGGCCTCCAATCAGCCCCAGCATTTT
>few|TRBD2|TRBV4-2|TRBJ2-1
CASSQDLAGATNEQFF
TGTGCCAGCAGCCAAGATTTAGCGGGGGCCACAAATGAGCAGTTCTTC
>-|-|TRBV25-1|TRBJ2-3
CASSGAYDTQYF
TGTGCCAGCAGTGGCGCATATGATACGCAGTATTTT
>-|-|TRBV9|TRBJ2-2
CASSVVASTGELFF
TGTGCCAGCAGCGTAGTAGCGTCTACCGGGGAGCTGTTTTTT